The 3 T cell receptor beta chains presented below share a single source sample, sequenced in a study of T cells in Graves' hyperthyroidism and ophthalmopathy. From RNA transcripts, TCR beta CDR3 regions were amplified. The TCR CDR3 was amplified in a first-round RT-PCR using the HTBI primer set. TCRdb recomputed calls from the multiplex PCR reads with MiXCR, one row per CDR3 protein. Of fewer than 250,000 distinct CDR3 sequences in the sample, roughly a quarter were seen once. The sequenced sample was blood. Receptors were obtained from a woman aged 40 to 55 with Graves' ophthalmopathy.

This clonotype was observed many times. The CDR3 DNA is TGTGCCAGCAGCCAATACGGGACTAGCGGGAACTACGAGCAGTACTTC. This sequence encodes CASSQYGTSGNYEQYF. The genes are TRBV11-2 and TRBJ2-7, with 13 bases identical to TRBD2. V was clipped by 5 bases and J by 3 bases; unmatched bases: 7. CDR3 length equals 16 residues. Germline V gene data show CDR1 as SGHAT and CDR2 as FQNNGV.

This chain joins TRBV12-5 and TRBJ2-7; D uncertain. Trimming removed 3 bases at V and 2 bases at J, with 14 bases between. This CDR3 comprises 15 residues. Germline values: CDR1 LGHNT, CDR2 FRNRAP. The CDR3 region has the DNA TGTGCTAGTGGTTTACCCCGCGCCCCGACCTACGAGCAGTACTTC. Amino acid sequence: CASGLPRAPTYEQYF.

This clonotype was recorded many times. The chain joins TRBV27 to TRBJ2-7; 12 nucleotides match TRBD1. Losses at the gene ends were 4 bases for V and 6 bases for J; bases not matched to a gene: 10. Germline-derived CDR1 and CDR2 are MNHEY and SMNVEV (reference sequence). The CDR3 consists of 16 residues. CDR3 sequence (DNA): TGTGCCAGCAGTTCCCCGTCCGGGACAGGGGGCCGCGAGCAGTACTTC. Protein sequence: CASSSPSGTGGREQYF.